Listed here are 18 T cell receptor beta chains from one sample, sequenced in a study of blood T cell repertoires in COVID-19. Repertoires were generated with immunoSEQ multiplex PCR, while TCRdb's copy carries only in-frame clones and drops some. The sample holds 270,000 or so clones, 83% seen once. The sequenced material came from peripheral blood. The receptors were gathered from a woman aged 45-65 years who had recovered from COVID-19.

The chain uses TRBV18 and TRBJ1-2, with D tentatively TRBD1 (6 bases). Germline CDR1 is KGHSH and CDR2 is LQKENI. The CDR3 runs 14 residues. Trimming removed 3 bases at V and 4 bases at J, with 12 bases between. CDR3 DNA: TGTGCCAGCTCACCGCCCGGGACACCCTATGGCTACACCTTC. As protein: CASSPPGTPYGYTF.

The chain combines TRBV6-2 or TRBV6-3 with TRBJ2-1; 11 bases are a match to TRBD2. Germline V gene data show CDR1 as MNHEY and CDR2 as SVGEGT. This CDR3 contains 16 residues. V lost 4 bases to trimming and J lost 8 bases; unmatched junction nucleotides: 10. In DNA form, the CDR3 reads TGTGCCAGCAGTTCATGGACTAGCGGGCCTGACGATGAGCAGTTCTTC. This sequence encodes CASSSWTSGPDDEQFF.

J is TRBJ2-7 and V is TRBV20-1; 8 bases agree with TRBD2. Germline trimming cut 8 bases from V and 6 bases from J; bases unmatched to any gene: 6. The CDR3 is made up of 11 amino acids. Germline CDR1 and CDR2: DFQATT and SNEGSKA (reference sequence). CDR3 amino acids: CSSQRGGEQYF. CDR3 bases: TGCAGTTCACAACGGGGGGGCGAGCAGTACTTC.

The chain carries TRBV27 and TRBJ1-1; D is ambiguous. CDR1 MNHEY and CDR2 SMNVEV come from the germline V gene (reference sequence). The CDR3 sequence is 11 residues long. The V end lost 3 bases, the J end lost 8 bases, and 7 bases lay between the germline ends. In DNA form, the CDR3 reads TGTGCCAGCAGTTTGGGCAGAGAAGCTTTCTTT. Translation gives CASSLGREAFF.

V gene TRBV27 combines with J gene TRBJ2-6; the D gene is possibly TRBD1 (7 bases). With 4 bases removed from V and 0 bases from J, the gap between germline ends came to 19 bases. The CDR3 has 19 residues. Germline V gives CDR1 MNHEY, CDR2 SMNVEV (reference sequence). The CDR3 is CASSWGATGTLSGANVLTF. The CDR3, as DNA: TGTGCCAGCAGTTGGGGGGCGACAGGGACCCTCTCTGGGGCCAACGTCCTGACTTTC.

The chain uses TRBV5-1 and TRBJ2-7; TRBD2 is a possible D gene (8 bases). The germline gives CDR1 SGHRS, CDR2 YFSETQ. The CDR3 contains 15 residues. V was trimmed by 7 bases and J by 3 bases, leaving 20 bases between them. The CDR3 here is CASGGGRDRYYEQYF. The DNA of the CDR3 is TGCGCCAGCGGCGGGGGGAGGGACAGATACTACGAGCAGTACTTC.

The chain employs TRBV28 and TRBJ2-7, with unresolved D. V was clipped by 1 base and J by 1 base, with 11 bases between them. In germline, CDR1 is MDHEN, CDR2 SYDVKM. The CDR3 consists of 15 residues. The CDR3 region has the DNA TGTGCCAGCAGTTTATTCAGAAGGAGTTCCTACGAGCAGTACTTC. This translates into CASSLFRRSSYEQYF.

The rearrangement links TRBV12-3 or TRBV12-4 to TRBJ1-1; TRBD1 matches at 10 bases. The ends lost 4 bases at V and 10 bases at J; junction bases unmatched: 6. CDR3 size: 13 residues. Here the CDR3 reads CASSSRGTGVAFF. The CDR3, as DNA: TGTGCCAGCAGTTCCAGGGGGACAGGGGTAGCTTTCTTT.

The chain joins TRBV5-1 to TRBJ2-5; D is possibly TRBD2 (5 bases). From germline, CDR1 is SGHRS and CDR2 YFSETQ. The CDR3 loop spans 12 amino acids. The V end was cut by 7 bases, the J end by 1 base, with 8 bases between. In nucleotides, the CDR3 is TGCGCCAGCGCCCGGGGCCAAGAGACCCAGTACTTC. Translation gives CASARGQETQYF.

The chain couples TRBV7-2 to TRBJ1-5; D is perhaps TRBD1 (5 bases). Germline CDR1 SGHTA, CDR2 FQGNSA. Deletions cut 5 bases from V and 9 bases from J, with 23 bases between. The CDR3 runs 16 residues. The CDR3 DNA follows: TGTGCCAGCAGCCGCGCCTACAAACAGGTCACGGGGCCCCAGCATTTT. It encodes CASSRAYKQVTGPQHF.

The chain employs TRBV9 and TRBJ2-1; TRBD2 might be the D (6 bases). The CDR3 is made up of 16 amino acids. The V and J ends lost 0 bases and 2 bases respectively, with 12 bases between them. CDR1 and CDR2 from the germline V gene are SGDLS and YYNGEE. This CDR3 reads CASSVDGGITYNEQFF. For the CDR3, the DNA is TGTGCCAGCAGCGTAGATGGCGGGATCACCTACAATGAGCAGTTCTTC.

The chain carries TRBV6-6 and TRBJ2-7; TRBD2 agrees at 7 bases. V shed 6 bases and J 7 bases; nucleotides not matched to a gene: 6. Germline-derived CDR1 and CDR2 are MNHNY and SVGAGI (reference sequence). The CDR3 length is 12 residues. The CDR3 DNA sequence: TGTGCCAGCAGCCGGGGGGAGGTGGAGCAGTACTTC. Amino acid sequence: CASSRGEVEQYF.

The chain recombines TRBV15 with TRBJ1-1, with a possible D match to TRBD1 (5 bases). CDR1 and CDR2 from the germline V gene are LNHNV and YYDKDF (reference sequence). Trimming removed 4 bases from V and 3 bases from J, with 9 bases in between. This CDR3 has 13 residues. CDR3 sequence reads: CATSTLRDTEAFF. As DNA, the CDR3 is TGTGCCACCAGCACCCTCAGGGACACTGAAGCTTTCTTT.

The chain has TRBV27 and TRBJ2-2, with a tentative D call TRBD1 (5 bases). Looked up from germline, CDR1 is MNHEY and CDR2 is SMNVEV (reference sequence). The V end was cut by 4 bases, the J end by 5 bases, with 17 bases between. The CDR3 extends over 16 amino acids. This CDR3 reads CASSSPGIRGTGELFF. The CDR3 coding sequence is TGTGCCAGCAGTTCCCCAGGGATACGAGGAACCGGGGAGCTGTTTTTT.

CDR3 bases: TGTGCCAGCAGCGAAAGACACTATTCACCCCTCCACTTT. Amino acids: CASSERHYSPLHF. This chain connects TRBV14 to TRBJ1-6; D remains ambiguous. Trimming pared 5 bases from V and 8 bases from J, leaving 10 bases between. Germline lookup yields CDR1 SGHDN and CDR2 FVKESK. This CDR3 region has 13 residues.

This clone was recorded only once. The chain has TRBV2 and TRBJ1-4; 8 positions agree with TRBD1. V lost 7 bases and J lost 10; bases outside the gene matches: 17. Germline CDR1 is SNHLY and CDR2 is FYNNEI. The CDR3 length is 16 residues. CDR3 sequence: CASNGGTGLLDLKLFF. In DNA form, the CDR3 reads TGTGCCAGCAACGGAGGGACAGGCCTTCTGGACCTAAAACTGTTTTTT.

The rearrangement joins TRBV4-3 to TRBJ2-1; 7 bases are shared with TRBD2. This CDR3 region has 16 residues. V lost 1 base to trimming and J lost 9 bases; unmatched junction nucleotides: 12. Germline lookup yields CDR1 LGHNA and CDR2 YSLEER. CDR3: CASSQVPGGSTFEQFF. The CDR3 DNA reads TGCGCCAGCAGCCAAGTTCCCGGCGGGAGTACTTTTGAGCAGTTCTTC.

The genes are TRBV7-2 and TRBJ1-5; 8 positions agree with TRBD1. Trimming cost V 5 bases and J 5 bases; bases outside gene matches: 5. Germline V lookup: CDR1 SGHTA, CDR2 FQGNSA. CDR3 length: 14 residues. As DNA, the CDR3 is TGTGCCAGCAGCCTGGACAGGGCCTATCAGCCCCAGCATTTT. Translation: CASSLDRAYQPQHF.